This TCR beta chain was sequenced in a study of post-analysis software for immune sequencing data. Study summary: Disease courses included relapsing-remitting, secondary progressive and progressive-relapsing multiple sclerosis. General observations from the study: Those samples that were prepared in the same batch co-clustered strongly by F measure. Among multiple sclerosis patients, normalized Chao1 diversity was significantly below that of controls.

Every TCR beta cDNA library bore unique molecular identifiers. TCRdb re-called the PCR reads with MiXCR, one entry per CDR3 protein. This sample has roughly 800,000 distinct CDR3 sequences, with about 27% found just once. About this clonotype: Its target is not known.

The clonotype originates from a girl aged 5-17 years with multiple sclerosis. The sample comprised blood.

Written as DNA, the CDR3 is TGCAGTGCTAGTCTCTACACAGATACGCAGTATTTT. Its protein is CSASLYTDTQYF. V is TRBV20-1 and J is TRBJ2-3; D call uncertain. CDR1 and CDR2 from the germline V gene are DFQATT and SNEGSKA (reference sequence). Deletions cut 3 bases from V and 2 bases from J, with 6 bases between. The CDR3 loop spans 12 amino acids.